This entry lists 16 T cell receptor beta chains sequenced from one sample in a study of shared clonotypes between healthy human individuals. Clones were sequenced by immunoSEQ multiplex PCR, and TCRdb holds only the in-frame ones, with some missing. The top ten hold 0.3% to 0.4% of the sample, which has roughly 2,300,000 clones, roughly 92% seen once. Sequenced input: naive CD4+ T cells from PBMCs. This sample's subset: CD45RA+ positively selected. The receptors derive from a man in his late teens or twenties in good health. Some clones in this sample may be carry-over from other donors' samples.

V is TRBV18 and J is TRBJ2-6; D may be TRBD1 (6 bases). Trimming cost V 3 bases and J 0 bases, with 15 bases left between them. This CDR3 region has 18 residues. In germline, CDR1 is KGHSH, CDR2 LQKENI. The CDR3 DNA reads as TGTGCCAGCTCACCTCGACCGGACAGTACCTCTGGGGCCAACGTCCTGACTTTC. Protein sequence: CASSPRPDSTSGANVLTF.

The chain employs TRBV2 and TRBJ2-1; the D call may be TRBD1 or TRBD2 (6 bases each). CDR3 size: 13 residues. V was shortened by 11 bases and J by 8 bases, with 19 bases between the two germline ends. Germline V gene data show CDR1 as SNHLY and CDR2 as FYNNEI. CDR3 residues: CAARGTIKDEQFF. In DNA, the CDR3 is TGTGCCGCACGCGGGACAATAAAGGATGAGCAGTTCTTC.

This chain uses TRBV7-3 with TRBJ2-7, with D possibly TRBD2 on 8 matching bases. This CDR3 spans 15 amino acids. Trimming stripped 5 bases from V and 6 bases from J, with 20 bases between. CDR1 is SGHTA and CDR2 is FQGTGA in the germline V gene. CDR3 in amino acids: CASSPQGGLGIEQYF. In nucleotides, the CDR3 is TGTGCCAGCAGCCCGCAGGGGGGACTAGGCATCGAGCAGTACTTC.

The CDR3 DNA reads TGTGCCAGCCACCCGGACAGGGGGTACAATGAGCAGTTCTTC. Protein product: CASHPDRGYNEQFF. The chain has TRBV18 and TRBJ2-1, with 10 bases aligning to TRBD1. Germline-derived CDR1 and CDR2 are KGHSH and LQKENI. V was clipped by 8 bases and J by 4 bases; unmatched bases: 5. The CDR3 runs to 14 residues.

A note on this clone: This sample also contains other DNA sequences that code for the same CDR3. The rearrangement uses TRBV18 and TRBJ2-1; 11 nucleotides align to TRBD2. Germline trimming cut 2 bases from V and 4 bases from J; bases unmatched to any gene: 1. Germline-derived CDR1 and CDR2 are KGHSH and LQKENI. The CDR3 contains 15 residues. DNA for the CDR3: TGTGCCAGCTCACCAGGGACTAGCGGTTACAATGAGCAGTTCTTC. Translating gives CASSPGTSGYNEQFF.

J is TRBJ1-1 and V is TRBV11-3; no clear D gene. Germline lookup yields CDR1 SGHNT and CDR2 YENEEA. The V end was cut by 4 bases, the J end by 5 bases, with 11 bases between. CDR3 length: 13 amino acids. The CDR3 loop reads CASSWRPGTEAFF. Written as DNA, the CDR3 is TGTGCCAGCAGCTGGCGCCCCGGGACTGAAGCTTTCTTT.

The chain couples TRBV6-1 to TRBJ1-1; 8 bases line up with TRBD1. The CDR3 covers 14 residues. From germline, CDR1 is MNHNS and CDR2 SASEGT. With V trimmed by 11 bases and J by 1 base, 9 bases remained unmatched. This CDR3 is CALDQGAANTEAFF. The CDR3 coding sequence is TGTGCCTTAGACCAGGGGGCAGCGAACACTGAAGCTTTCTTT.

The chain carries TRBV27 and TRBJ2-1; 13 bases match TRBD2. This CDR3 has 17 residues. The germline V gene has CDR1 MNHEY and CDR2 SMNVEV (reference sequence). Trimming removed 4 bases from V and 4 bases from J; junction bases left unmatched: 7. DNA for the CDR3: TGTGCCAGCAGTTCCTTAGGACTAGCGGGAGATTACAATGAGCAGTTCTTC. This gives the protein CASSSLGLAGDYNEQFF.

The chain recombines TRBV7-2 with TRBJ2-7, with D maybe TRBD2 (5 bases). V was shortened by 2 bases and J by 2 bases, with 13 bases between the two germline ends. This CDR3 region has 15 residues. CDR1 and CDR2 from the germline V gene are SGHTA and FQGNSA. Here the CDR3 reads CASSLFPGIPYEQYF. The CDR3 DNA sequence: TGTGCCAGCAGCTTATTTCCCGGGATCCCCTACGAGCAGTACTTC.

The chain carries TRBV7-9 and TRBJ2-3; D possibly uses TRBD1 or TRBD2 (5 bases each). V was shortened by 5 bases and J by 4 bases, with 25 bases between the two germline ends. The length of the CDR3 is 18 residues. CDR1 is SEHNR, CDR2 FQNEAQ, per germline (reference sequence). The CDR3 region has the DNA TGTGCCAGCAGCAAATCATTCCGGGACCGCTCCTATCCAGATACGCAGTATTTT. Its translation is CASSKSFRDRSYPDTQYF. Full variable domain (outside the CDR3, taken from reference TRBV7-9 and TRBJ2-3): DTGVSQNPRHKITKRGQNVTFRCDPISEHNRLYWYRQTLGQGPEFLTYFQNEAQLEKSRLLSDRFSAERPKGSFSTLEIQRTEQGDSAMYLCASSKSFRDRSYPDTQYFGPGTRLTVL.

The chain has TRBV14 and TRBJ2-2; 7 nucleotides line up with TRBD1. V lost 6 bases and J lost 2; bases outside the gene matches: 6. This CDR3 region has 15 residues. CDR1 and CDR2 (germline): SGHDN, FVKESK. CDR3 in DNA: TGTGCCAGCAGGTCGCAGGGGGTAAACACCGGGGAGCTGTTTTTT. Amino acid sequence: CASRSQGVNTGELFF.

The chain uses TRBV30 and TRBJ2-3, with D uncertain. V was cut by 2 bases and J by 4 bases, with 10 bases left in between. Per the germline V gene, CDR1 is GTSNPN and CDR2 is SVGIG (reference sequence). CDR3 length equals 13 residues. CDR3 DNA sequence: TGTGCCTGGAGTCTATCCGGGCCAGATACGCAGTATTTT. Translating it yields CAWSLSGPDTQYF. The variable domain in full, completed from reference TRBV30 and TRBJ2-3, reads SQTIHQWPATLVQPVGSPLSLECTVEGTSNPNLYWYRQAAGRGLQLLFYSVGIGQISSEVPQNLSASRPQDRQFILSSKKLLLSDSGFYLCAWSLSGPDTQYFGPGTRLTVL.

Details on this clone: In the same sample, other DNA sequences code for this CDR3. The chain combines TRBV5-1 with TRBJ2-5, with D possibly matching TRBD2 (6 bases). The germline V and J ends were trimmed by 0 bases and 5 bases, with 14 bases remaining between them. Germline assignment: CDR1 SGHRS and CDR2 YFSETQ. The CDR3 is 15 residues long. The CDR3 reads CASSLAGGMEETQYF. CDR3 coding DNA: TGCGCCAGCAGCTTGGCTGGCGGGATGGAGGAGACCCAGTACTTC.

A word on this clone: Other DNA sequences in the sample encode the same CDR3. V usage is TRBV7-3 and J usage is TRBJ2-1; D possibly corresponds to TRBD2 (6 bases). Germline CDR1 reads SGHTA; CDR2 reads FQGTGA. Trimming stripped 5 bases from V and 0 bases from J, with 8 bases between. This CDR3 contains 14 residues. The CDR3 loop is CASSLGGSYNEQFF. The CDR3 DNA follows: TGTGCCAGCAGCCTCGGGGGCTCCTACAATGAGCAGTTCTTC.

The chain recombines TRBV23-1 with TRBJ2-3; maybe TRBD1 (6 bases). TRBV23-1 is given ORF status, its function remaining uncertain. The CDR3 totals 16 residues. V lost 4 bases, J lost 3 bases, and 17 bases lay in between. This chain's CDR3 is CASSLPTGWVTDTQYF. CDR3 nucleotide sequence: TGCGCCAGCAGTCTCCCCACAGGGTGGGTGACAGATACGCAGTATTTT.

This chain connects TRBV7-8 to TRBJ1-5; D is ambiguous. Trimming took 2 bases from V and 4 from J, leaving 9 bases between them. The CDR3 is made up of 14 amino acids. CDR1 SGHVS and CDR2 FQNEAQ come from the germline V gene. This CDR3 reads CASSLISRNQPQHF. The CDR3 nucleotides are TGTGCCAGCAGCTTAATATCGAGAAATCAGCCCCAGCATTTT.